This paragraph covers one TCR beta chain sequence. Its antigen is as yet unknown. The entry originates in a study of PD-L1 blockade in urothelial cancer. Study details: Patients arrived having already received 0 to 3 prior chemotherapy regimens. Across blood samples, T cells had a median count of approximately 140,000.

Germline values: CDR1 LNHDA, CDR2 SQIVND (reference sequence). The CDR3 totals 13 residues. J was trimmed by 5 bases and V by 9 bases; bases with no gene match: 5. Study-level points and caveats: Clones that were tumor-associated expanded more in the blood of durable-benefit patients at 3 weeks.

The repertoire was sequenced with immunoSEQ multiplex PCR; TCRdb's copy has only in-frame clones and lacks some. The table lists 130,000 or so clones, 84% of them singletons. The time point: pretreatment peripheral blood. Individual patients had between 1 and 8 samples, taken pretreatment and on-treatment. This receptor was taken from a man aged 45-60 years with urothelial cancer. This rearrangement joins TRBV19 to TRBJ2-3; 10 nucleotides agree with TRBD2. This sample comprised PBMCs, obtained around atezolizumab (anti-PD-L1) treatment. Here the CDR3 DNA reads TGTGCCAGCAGAGCGGGAGGGATAGATACGCAGTATTTT. It encodes CASRAGGIDTQYF.